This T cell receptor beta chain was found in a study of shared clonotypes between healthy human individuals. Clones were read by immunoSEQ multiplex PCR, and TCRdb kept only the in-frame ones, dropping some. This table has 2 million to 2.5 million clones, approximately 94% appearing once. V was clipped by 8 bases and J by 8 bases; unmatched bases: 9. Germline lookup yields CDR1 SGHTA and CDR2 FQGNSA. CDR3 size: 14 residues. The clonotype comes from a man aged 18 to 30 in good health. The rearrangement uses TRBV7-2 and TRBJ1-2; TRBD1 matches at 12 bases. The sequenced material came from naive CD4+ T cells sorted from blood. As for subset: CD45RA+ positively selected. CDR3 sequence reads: CASRQGQGASGYTF. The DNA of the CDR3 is TGTGCCAGCCGGCAGGGACAGGGGGCGTCAGGCTACACCTTC.